The 18 T cell receptor beta chains below all came from one sample that was sequenced in a study of blood T cell repertoires in COVID-19. TCRdb's copy holds only in-frame clones and misses some; the assay was immunoSEQ multiplex PCR. Of 250,000 to 300,000 clones listed, roughly 87% are singletons. Sequencing used peripheral blood. The receptors here all came from a woman aged 50 to 65 who had recovered from COVID-19.

The rearrangement uses TRBV4-2 and TRBJ2-3; a weak D match, TRBD2 (6 bases). Trimming cost V 5 bases and J 5 bases, with 11 bases left between them. The V gene's germline CDR1 is LGHNA and CDR2 YNFKEQ. The CDR3 length is 13 residues. CDR3: CASSGGIIDTQYF. CDR3 DNA sequence: TGTGCCAGCAGCGGCGGGATCATAGATACGCAGTATTTT.

The chain combines TRBV14 with TRBJ2-3; 7 nucleotides line up with TRBD2. Per the germline V gene, CDR1 is SGHDN and CDR2 is FVKESK. The V and J ends lost 4 bases and 5 bases, in that order; junction bases with no gene match: 9. There are 15 residues in the CDR3. The CDR3 protein is CASSPVGRELDTQYF. In DNA, the CDR3 is TGTGCCAGCAGCCCCGTCGGGCGGGAGTTAGATACGCAGTATTTT.

V is TRBV3-1 (or the pseudogene TRBV3-2) and J is TRBJ2-7; 9 bases line up with TRBD2. CDR3 length equals 14 residues. The ends lost 8 bases at V and 4 bases at J; junction bases unmatched: 9. In germline, CDR1 is LGHDT, CDR2 YNNKEL (reference sequence). CDR3 region: CASGFSGRSYEQYF. CDR3 in DNA: TGTGCCAGCGGCTTTAGCGGGAGATCTTACGAGCAGTACTTC.

This rearrangement joins TRBV19 to TRBJ1-2, with a possible D match to TRBD1 (5 bases). Germline V gene data show CDR1 as LNHDA and CDR2 as SQIVND (reference sequence). The V and J ends lost 7 bases and 6 bases respectively, with 9 bases between them. This CDR3 is 11 amino acids long. CDR3 nucleotide sequence: TGTGCCAGTAACGACAGCGATGGCTACACCTTC. Its protein is CASNDSDGYTF.

V is TRBV5-1 and J is TRBJ1-5; a weak D match, TRBD1 (5 bases). Germline V gene lookup returns CDR1 SGHRS and CDR2 YFSETQ. V was trimmed by 1 base and J by 1 base, leaving 9 bases between them. The CDR3 is made up of 15 amino acids. The CDR3 nucleotides are TGCGCCAGCAGCTTGTCAGGGAAAAGCAATCAGCCCCAGCATTTT. Protein sequence: CASSLSGKSNQPQHF.

This clone has only a few counts. The chain employs TRBV7-2 and TRBJ2-1; D is uncertain. CDR1 SGHTA and CDR2 FQGNSA come from the germline V gene. This CDR3 contains 13 residues. Trimming cost V 5 bases and J 6 bases, with 11 bases left between them. CDR3: CASSNAGPNEQFF. Written as DNA, the CDR3 is TGTGCCAGCAGCAATGCAGGTCCCAATGAGCAGTTCTTC.

The chain couples TRBV5-1 to TRBJ1-1; no reliable D call. V shed 1 base and J shed 5 bases, with 12 bases lying between them. Looked up from germline, CDR1 is SGHRS and CDR2 is YFSETQ. The CDR3 consists of 14 residues. Written as DNA, the CDR3 is TGCGCCAGCAGCTTGACAGAACGAGGGACTGAAGCTTTCTTT. Protein sequence: CASSLTERGTEAFF.

This sequence joins TRBV19 and TRBJ2-5, with D maybe TRBD1 (5 bases). Germline loops: CDR1 LNHDA, CDR2 SQIVND (reference sequence). V was shortened by 3 bases and J by 10 bases, with 9 bases between the two germline ends. This CDR3 comprises 11 residues. In DNA form, the CDR3 reads TGTGCCAGTAGTATTTTCGGACACCAGTACTTC. It encodes CASSIFGHQYF.

In this sample, this clone turned up a few times. V usage is TRBV28 and J usage is TRBJ2-7; a possible D gene is TRBD2 (5 bases). The CDR3 has 16 amino acids. Trimming cost V 7 bases and J 3 bases, with 22 bases left between them. Germline loops: CDR1 MDHEN, CDR2 SYDVKM. CDR3: CASTSLEASRRYEQYF. Written as DNA, the CDR3 is TGTGCCAGCACCTCGTTGGAGGCCTCGAGGCGCTACGAGCAGTACTTC.

The chain uses TRBV5-4 and TRBJ2-6, with D possibly matching TRBD1 (5 bases). The CDR3 loop spans 18 amino acids. V lost 1 base and J lost 2, with 16 bases in between. Germline assignment: CDR1 SGHNT and CDR2 YYREEE (reference sequence). CDR3 nucleotides: TGTGCCAGCAGCTTGAAAAGTTTCAGGGTTACTGGGGCCAACGTCCTGACTTTC. This codes for CASSLKSFRVTGANVLTF.

This chain joins TRBV11-3 and TRBJ2-2; 14 nucleotides line up with TRBD2. Germline V gene data show CDR1 as SGHNT and CDR2 as YENEEA. The V segment lost 5 bases and the J segment 6 bases; nucleotides outside the gene matches: 2. CDR3 length: 15 amino acids. The chain's CDR3 is CASSLGLAGAGELFF. The CDR3 DNA reads as TGTGCCAGCAGCCTGGGACTAGCGGGAGCCGGGGAGCTGTTTTTT.

This chain uses TRBV5-1 with TRBJ2-1, with TRBD2 matching 12 bases. The length of the CDR3 is 15 residues. V lost 5 bases to trimming and J lost 5 bases; unmatched junction nucleotides: 5. Germline CDR1 SGHRS, CDR2 YFSETQ. The CDR3 here is CASRLAGGTNNEQFF. DNA for the CDR3: TGCGCCAGCAGACTAGCGGGAGGAACCAACAATGAGCAGTTCTTC.

J is TRBJ2-7 and V is TRBV28; TRBD1 matches at 10 bases. The V gene end was trimmed by 5 bases and the J gene end by 6 bases; junction bases not matched to a gene: 10. The germline V gene has CDR1 MDHEN and CDR2 SYDVKM. The CDR3 has 15 residues. CDR3 loop: CASSTPGQGIGEQYF. CDR3 DNA sequence: TGTGCCAGCAGTACCCCGGGACAGGGGATAGGCGAGCAGTACTTC.

V usage is TRBV10-3 and J usage is TRBJ1-5; D uncertain. CDR3 length: 14 residues. V lost 5 bases to trimming and J lost 6 bases, with 14 bases between them. CDR1 ENHRY and CDR2 SYGVKD come from the germline V gene. The CDR3 region is CAISPSISGQPQHF. As DNA, the CDR3 is TGTGCCATCAGTCCCTCGATATCGGGTCAGCCCCAGCATTTT.

J is TRBJ1-3 and V is TRBV3-1 (or the pseudogene TRBV3-2); D possibly corresponds to TRBD1 (6 bases). The CDR3 is made up of 17 amino acids. V lost 0 bases to trimming and J lost 4 bases, with 16 bases between them. From germline, CDR1 is LGHDT and CDR2 YNNKEL (reference sequence). The CDR3 region is CASSQDTGSRAGNTIYF. Here the CDR3 DNA reads TGTGCCAGCAGCCAAGATACAGGGTCCCGCGCGGGAAACACCATATATTTT.

J is TRBJ2-1 and V is TRBV9, with a weak D call TRBD1 (5 bases). In germline, CDR1 is SGDLS, CDR2 YYNGEE. Trimming left V 0 bases short and J 7 bases short, with 11 bases between. CDR3 length equals 14 residues. CDR3: CASSVAVGQNEQFF. DNA of the CDR3: TGTGCCAGCAGCGTAGCGGTGGGGCAGAATGAGCAGTTCTTC.

The rearrangement joins TRBV30 to TRBJ2-1; the match to TRBD1 covers 8 bases. V lost 3 bases and J lost 9; bases outside the gene matches: 16. Germline V lookup: CDR1 GTSNPN, CDR2 SVGIG (reference sequence). The CDR3 consists of 16 residues. CDR3: CAWSVPGQEPLVEQFF. The CDR3 DNA reads TGTGCCTGGAGCGTACCGGGACAGGAGCCCCTGGTTGAGCAGTTCTTC.

The chain employs TRBV9 and TRBJ2-1; 9 positions match TRBD2. Germline V gene lookup returns CDR1 SGDLS and CDR2 YYNGEE. V lost 1 base, J lost 6 bases, and 11 bases stayed unmatched. This CDR3 contains 17 residues. The CDR3 sequence: CASSVSGVGLAGNEQFF. The DNA for the CDR3 is TGTGCCAGCAGCGTATCCGGGGTGGGACTAGCCGGCAATGAGCAGTTCTTC.